This TCR beta chain is drawn from a study of PD-L1 blockade in urothelial cancer. Germline trimming cut 0 bases from V and 2 bases from J; bases unmatched to any gene: 0. Germline V lookup: CDR1 MNHEY, CDR2 SVGAGI. The CDR3 contains 15 residues. With regard to this clone: The sample carries other DNA sequences with the same CDR3.

Assay: immunoSEQ multiplex PCR; the TCRdb copy retains only in-frame clones and omits some. Among about 71,000 clones listed, 85% to 90% were seen once. The receptor's source is a man aged 55 to 70 with urothelial cancer. This specimen was PBMCs, taken around atezolizumab (anti-PD-L1) treatment. The chain recombines TRBV6-5 with TRBJ1-2; the match to TRBD1 covers 10 bases. This chain's CDR3 is CASSYSTGGNYGYTF. CDR3 coding DNA: TGTGCCAGCAGTTACTCGACAGGGGGCAACTATGGCTACACCTTC.